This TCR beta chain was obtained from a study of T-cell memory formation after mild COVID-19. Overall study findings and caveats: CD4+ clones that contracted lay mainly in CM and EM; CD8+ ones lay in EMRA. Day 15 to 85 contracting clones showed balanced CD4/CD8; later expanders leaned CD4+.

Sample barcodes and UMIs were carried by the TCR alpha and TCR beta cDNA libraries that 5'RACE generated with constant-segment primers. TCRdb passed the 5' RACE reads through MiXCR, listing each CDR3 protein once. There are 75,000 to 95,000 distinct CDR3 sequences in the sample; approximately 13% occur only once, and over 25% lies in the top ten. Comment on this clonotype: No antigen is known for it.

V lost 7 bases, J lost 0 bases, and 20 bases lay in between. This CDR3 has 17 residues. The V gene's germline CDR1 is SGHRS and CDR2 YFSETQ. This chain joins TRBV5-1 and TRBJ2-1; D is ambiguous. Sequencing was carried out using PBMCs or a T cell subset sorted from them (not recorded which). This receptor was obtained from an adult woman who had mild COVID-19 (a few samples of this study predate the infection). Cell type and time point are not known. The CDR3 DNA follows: TGCGCCAGCGAGTCAGACCGACACCAGAGCTCCTACAATGAGCAGTTCTTC. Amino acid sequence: CASESDRHQSSYNEQFF.